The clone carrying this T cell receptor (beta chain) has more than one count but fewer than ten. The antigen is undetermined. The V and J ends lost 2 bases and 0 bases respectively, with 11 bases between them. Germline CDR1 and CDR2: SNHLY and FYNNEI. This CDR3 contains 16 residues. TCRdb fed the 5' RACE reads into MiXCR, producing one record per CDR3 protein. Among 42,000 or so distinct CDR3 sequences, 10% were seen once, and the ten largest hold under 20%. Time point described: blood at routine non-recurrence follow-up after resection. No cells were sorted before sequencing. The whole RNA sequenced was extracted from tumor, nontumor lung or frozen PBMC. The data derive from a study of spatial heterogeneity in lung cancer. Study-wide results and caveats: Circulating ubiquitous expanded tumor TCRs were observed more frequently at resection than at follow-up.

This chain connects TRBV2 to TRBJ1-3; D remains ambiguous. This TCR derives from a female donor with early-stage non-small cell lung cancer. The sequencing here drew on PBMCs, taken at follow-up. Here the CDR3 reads CASSELAGSSGNTIYF. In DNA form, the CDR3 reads TGTGCCAGCAGTGAATTGGCCGGGAGCTCTGGAAACACCATATATTTT. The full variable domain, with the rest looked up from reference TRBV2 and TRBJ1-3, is EPEVTQTPSHQVTQMGQEVILRCVPISNHLYFYWYRQILGQKVEFLVSFYNNEISEKSEIFDDQFSVERPDGSNFTLKIRSTKLEDSAMYFCASSELAGSSGNTIYFGEGSWLTVV.